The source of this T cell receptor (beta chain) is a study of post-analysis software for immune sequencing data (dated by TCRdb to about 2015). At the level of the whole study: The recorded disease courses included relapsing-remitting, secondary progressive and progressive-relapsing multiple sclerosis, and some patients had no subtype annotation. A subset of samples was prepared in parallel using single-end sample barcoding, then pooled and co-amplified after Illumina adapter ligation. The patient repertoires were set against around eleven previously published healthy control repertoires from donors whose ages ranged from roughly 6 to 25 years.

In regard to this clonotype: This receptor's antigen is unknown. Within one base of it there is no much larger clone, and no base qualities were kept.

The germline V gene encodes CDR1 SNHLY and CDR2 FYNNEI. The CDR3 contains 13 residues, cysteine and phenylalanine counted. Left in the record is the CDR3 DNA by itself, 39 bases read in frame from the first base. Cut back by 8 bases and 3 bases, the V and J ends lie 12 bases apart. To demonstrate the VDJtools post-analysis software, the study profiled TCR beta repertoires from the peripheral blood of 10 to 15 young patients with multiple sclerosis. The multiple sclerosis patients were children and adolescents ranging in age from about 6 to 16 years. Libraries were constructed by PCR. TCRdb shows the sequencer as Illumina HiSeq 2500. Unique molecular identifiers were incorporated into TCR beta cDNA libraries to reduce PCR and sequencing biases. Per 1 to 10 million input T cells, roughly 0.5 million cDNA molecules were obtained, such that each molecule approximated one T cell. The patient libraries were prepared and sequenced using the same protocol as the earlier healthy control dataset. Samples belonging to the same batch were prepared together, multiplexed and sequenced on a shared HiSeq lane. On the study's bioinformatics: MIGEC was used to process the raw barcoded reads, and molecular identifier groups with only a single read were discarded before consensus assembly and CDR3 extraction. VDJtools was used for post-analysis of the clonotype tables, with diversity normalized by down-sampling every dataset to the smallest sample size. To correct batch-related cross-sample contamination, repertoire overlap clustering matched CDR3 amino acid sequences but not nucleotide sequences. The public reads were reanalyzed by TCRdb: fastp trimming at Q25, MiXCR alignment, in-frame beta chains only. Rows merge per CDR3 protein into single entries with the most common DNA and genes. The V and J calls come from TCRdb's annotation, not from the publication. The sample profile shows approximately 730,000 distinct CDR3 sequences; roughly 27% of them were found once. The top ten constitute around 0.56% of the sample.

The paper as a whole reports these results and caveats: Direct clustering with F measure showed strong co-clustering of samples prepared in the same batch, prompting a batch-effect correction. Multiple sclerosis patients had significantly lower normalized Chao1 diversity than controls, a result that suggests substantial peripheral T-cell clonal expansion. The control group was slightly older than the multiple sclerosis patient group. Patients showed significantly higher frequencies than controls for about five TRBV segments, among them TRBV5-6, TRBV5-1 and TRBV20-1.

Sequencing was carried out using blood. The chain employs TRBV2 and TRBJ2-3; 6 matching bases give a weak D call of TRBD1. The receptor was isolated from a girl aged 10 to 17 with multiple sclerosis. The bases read TGTGCCAGCCATCAGGGGTGGACAGATACGCAGTATTTT. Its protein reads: CASHQGWTDTQYF. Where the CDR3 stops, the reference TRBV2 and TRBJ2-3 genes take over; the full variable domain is EPEVTQTPSHQVTQMGQEVILRCVPISNHLYFYWYRQILGQKVEFLVSFYNNEISEKSEIFDDQFSVERPDGSNFTLKIRSTKLEDSAMYFCASHQGWTDTQYFGPGTRLTVL.